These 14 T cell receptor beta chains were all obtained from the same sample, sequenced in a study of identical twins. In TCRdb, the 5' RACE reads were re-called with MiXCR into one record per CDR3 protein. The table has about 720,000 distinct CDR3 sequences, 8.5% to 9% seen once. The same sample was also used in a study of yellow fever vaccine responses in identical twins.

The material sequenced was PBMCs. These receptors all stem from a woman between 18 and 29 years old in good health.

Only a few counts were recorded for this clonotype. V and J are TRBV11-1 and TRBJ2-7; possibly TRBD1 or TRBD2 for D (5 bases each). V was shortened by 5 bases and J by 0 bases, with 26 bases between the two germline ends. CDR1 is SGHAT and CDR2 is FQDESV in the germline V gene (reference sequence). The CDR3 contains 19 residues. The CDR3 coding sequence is TGTGCCAGCAGCACGCCCCTTTCGTCAGCCGGGACCAGCTCCTACGAGCAGTACTTC. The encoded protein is CASSTPLSSAGTSSYEQYF.

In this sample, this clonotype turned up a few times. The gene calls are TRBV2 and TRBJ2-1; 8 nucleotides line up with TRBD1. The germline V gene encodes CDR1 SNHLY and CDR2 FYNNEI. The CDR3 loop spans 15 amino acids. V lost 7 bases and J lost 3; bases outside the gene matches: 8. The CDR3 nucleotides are TGTGCCAGCAACAAAGCCGGGACAGGCTACAATGAGCAGTTCTTC. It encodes CASNKAGTGYNEQFF. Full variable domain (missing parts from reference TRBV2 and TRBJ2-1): EPEVTQTPSHQVTQMGQEVILRCVPISNHLYFYWYRQILGQKVEFLVSFYNNEISEKSEIFDDQFSVERPDGSNFTLKIRSTKLEDSAMYFCASNKAGTGYNEQFFGPGTRLTVL.

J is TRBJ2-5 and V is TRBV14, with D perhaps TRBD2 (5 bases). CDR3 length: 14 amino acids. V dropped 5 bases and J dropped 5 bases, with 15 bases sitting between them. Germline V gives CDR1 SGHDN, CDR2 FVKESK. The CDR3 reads CASSSSGWRETQYF. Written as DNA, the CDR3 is TGTGCCAGCAGCAGCTCGGGGTGGAGGGAGACCCAGTACTTC.

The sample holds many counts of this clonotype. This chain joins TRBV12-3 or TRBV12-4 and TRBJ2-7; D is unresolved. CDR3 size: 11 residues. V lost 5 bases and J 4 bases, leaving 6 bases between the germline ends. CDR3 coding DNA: TGTGCCAGCAGTCCCAAATACGAGCAGTACTTC. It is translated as CASSPKYEQYF.

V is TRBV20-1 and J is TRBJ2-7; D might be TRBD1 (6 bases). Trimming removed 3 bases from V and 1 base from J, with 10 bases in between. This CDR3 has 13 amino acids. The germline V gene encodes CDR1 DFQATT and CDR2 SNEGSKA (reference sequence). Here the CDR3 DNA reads TGCAGTGCTAGGGGGACACATTCCTACGAGCAGTACTTC. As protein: CSARGTHSYEQYF.

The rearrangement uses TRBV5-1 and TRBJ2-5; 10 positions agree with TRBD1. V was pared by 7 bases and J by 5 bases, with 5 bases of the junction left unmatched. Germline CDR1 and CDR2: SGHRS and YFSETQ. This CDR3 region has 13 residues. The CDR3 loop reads CASAGQGMETQYF. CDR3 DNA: TGCGCCAGCGCGGGACAGGGGATGGAGACCCAGTACTTC.

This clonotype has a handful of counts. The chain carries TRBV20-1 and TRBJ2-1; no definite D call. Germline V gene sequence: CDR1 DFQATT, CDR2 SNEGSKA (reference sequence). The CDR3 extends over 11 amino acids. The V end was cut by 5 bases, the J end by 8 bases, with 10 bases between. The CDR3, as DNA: TGCAGTGCTCATAAGGTCGATGAGCAGTTCTTC. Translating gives CSAHKVDEQFF.

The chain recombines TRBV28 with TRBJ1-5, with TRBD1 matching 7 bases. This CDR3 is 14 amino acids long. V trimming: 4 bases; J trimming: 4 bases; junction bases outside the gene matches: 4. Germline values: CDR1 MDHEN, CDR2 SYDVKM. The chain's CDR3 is CASSSDRENQPQHF. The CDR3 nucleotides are TGTGCCAGCAGTTCCGACAGGGAAAATCAGCCCCAGCATTTT.

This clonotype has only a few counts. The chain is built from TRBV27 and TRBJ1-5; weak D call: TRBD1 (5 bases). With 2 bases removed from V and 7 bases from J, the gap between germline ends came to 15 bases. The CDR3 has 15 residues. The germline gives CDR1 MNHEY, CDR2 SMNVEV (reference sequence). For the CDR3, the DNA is TGTGCCAGCAGTTTAAGTTCTGGGGGGTCACAGCCCCAGCATTTT. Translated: CASSLSSGGSQPQHF.

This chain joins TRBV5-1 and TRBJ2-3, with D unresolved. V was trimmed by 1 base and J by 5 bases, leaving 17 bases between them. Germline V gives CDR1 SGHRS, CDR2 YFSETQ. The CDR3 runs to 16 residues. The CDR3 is CASSLLPTSSLDTQYF. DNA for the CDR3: TGCGCCAGCAGCTTGTTACCAACCTCCTCTTTAGATACGCAGTATTTT.

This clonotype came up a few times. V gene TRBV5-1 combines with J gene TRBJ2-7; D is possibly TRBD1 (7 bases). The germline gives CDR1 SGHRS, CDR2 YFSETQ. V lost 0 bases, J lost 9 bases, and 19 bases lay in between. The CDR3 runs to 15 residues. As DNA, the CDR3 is TGCGCCAGCAGCTTGGGCGGGACAGAGCTACGATGGCAGTACTTC. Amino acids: CASSLGGTELRWQYF.

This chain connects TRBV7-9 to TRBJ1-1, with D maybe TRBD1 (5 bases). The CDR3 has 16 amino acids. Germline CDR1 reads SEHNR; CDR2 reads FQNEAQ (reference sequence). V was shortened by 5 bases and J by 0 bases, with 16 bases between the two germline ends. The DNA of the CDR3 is TGTGCCAGCAGCCACTCGGGGACTGAATTGAACACTGAAGCTTTCTTT. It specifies CASSHSGTELNTEAFF.

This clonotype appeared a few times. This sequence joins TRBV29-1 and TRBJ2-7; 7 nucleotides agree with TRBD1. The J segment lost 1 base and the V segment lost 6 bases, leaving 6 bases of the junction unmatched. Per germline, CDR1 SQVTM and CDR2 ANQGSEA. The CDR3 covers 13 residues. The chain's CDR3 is CSVRQGVSYEQYF. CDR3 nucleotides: TGCAGCGTACGGCAGGGGGTATCCTACGAGCAGTACTTC.

CDR3 sequence: CASSEAHAGYEQYF. Here the CDR3 DNA reads TGTGCCAGCAGTGAAGCGCATGCGGGCTACGAGCAGTACTTC. The chain joins TRBV6-1 to TRBJ2-7; D may be TRBD2 (5 bases). Germline V gives CDR1 MNHNS, CDR2 SASEGT. CDR3 length: 14 amino acids. Between the trimmed V and J ends, which lost 0 bases and 3 bases, there was a span of 9 bases.